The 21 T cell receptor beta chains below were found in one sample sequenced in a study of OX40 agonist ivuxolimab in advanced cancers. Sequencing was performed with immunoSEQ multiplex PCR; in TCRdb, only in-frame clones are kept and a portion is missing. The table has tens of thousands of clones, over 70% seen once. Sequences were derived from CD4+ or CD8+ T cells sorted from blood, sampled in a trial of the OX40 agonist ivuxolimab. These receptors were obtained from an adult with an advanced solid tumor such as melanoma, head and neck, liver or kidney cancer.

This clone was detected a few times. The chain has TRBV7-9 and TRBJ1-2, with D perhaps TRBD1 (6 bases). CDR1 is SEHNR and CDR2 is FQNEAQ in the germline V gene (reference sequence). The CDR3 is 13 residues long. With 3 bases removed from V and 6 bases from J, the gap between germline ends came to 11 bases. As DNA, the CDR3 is TGTGCCAGCAGCTTCCCACGGACAGATGGCTACACCTTC. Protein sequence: CASSFPRTDGYTF.

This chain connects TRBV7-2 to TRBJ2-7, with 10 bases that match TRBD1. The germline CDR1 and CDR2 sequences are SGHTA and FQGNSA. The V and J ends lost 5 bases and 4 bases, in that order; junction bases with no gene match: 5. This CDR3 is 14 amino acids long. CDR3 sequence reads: CASSPGQGRYEQYF. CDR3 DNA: TGTGCCAGCAGCCCGGGACAGGGGAGGTACGAGCAGTACTTC.

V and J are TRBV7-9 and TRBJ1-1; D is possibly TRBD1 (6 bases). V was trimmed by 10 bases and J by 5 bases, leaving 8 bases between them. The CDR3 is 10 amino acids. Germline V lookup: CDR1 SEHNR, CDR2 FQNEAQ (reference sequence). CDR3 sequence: CATQGTEAFF. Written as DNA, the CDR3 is TGTGCCACCCAGGGGACTGAAGCTTTCTTT.

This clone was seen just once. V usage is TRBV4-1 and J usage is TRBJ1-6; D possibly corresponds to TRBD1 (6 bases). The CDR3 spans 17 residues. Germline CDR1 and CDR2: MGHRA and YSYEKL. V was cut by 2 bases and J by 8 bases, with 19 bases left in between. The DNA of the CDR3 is TGCGCCAGCAGCCAACTCACCCAGGGGACAACCGATTCACCCCTCCACTTT. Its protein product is CASSQLTQGTTDSPLHF.

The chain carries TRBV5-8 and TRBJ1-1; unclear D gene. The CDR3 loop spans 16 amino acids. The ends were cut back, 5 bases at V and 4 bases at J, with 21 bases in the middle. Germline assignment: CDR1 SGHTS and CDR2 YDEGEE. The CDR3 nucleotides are TGTGCCAGCAGGGAACGGTTTGCTGGGTCTGTCACTGAAGCTTTCTTT. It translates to CASRERFAGSVTEAFF.

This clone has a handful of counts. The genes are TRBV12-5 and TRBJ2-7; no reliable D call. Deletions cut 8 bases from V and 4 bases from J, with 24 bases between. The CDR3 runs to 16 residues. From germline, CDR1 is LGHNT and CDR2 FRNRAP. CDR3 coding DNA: TGTGCTAGTTCCATTCGTGGGCTTTACGGTCTGTACGAGCAGTACGTC. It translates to CASSIRGLYGLYEQYV.

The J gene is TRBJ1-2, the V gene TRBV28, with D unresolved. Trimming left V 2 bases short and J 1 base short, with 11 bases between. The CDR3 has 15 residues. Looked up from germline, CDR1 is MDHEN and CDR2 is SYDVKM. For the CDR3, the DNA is TGTGCCAGCAGTTTAACGGTCAGAATTAACTATGGCTACACCTTC. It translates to CASSLTVRINYGYTF.

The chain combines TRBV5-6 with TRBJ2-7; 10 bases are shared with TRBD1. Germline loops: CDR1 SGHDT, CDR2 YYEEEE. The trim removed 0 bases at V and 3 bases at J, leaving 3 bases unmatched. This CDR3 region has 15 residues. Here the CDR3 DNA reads TGTGCCAGCAGCTTGGACGGACAGGGGGTCTACGAGCAGTACTTC. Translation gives CASSLDGQGVYEQYF.

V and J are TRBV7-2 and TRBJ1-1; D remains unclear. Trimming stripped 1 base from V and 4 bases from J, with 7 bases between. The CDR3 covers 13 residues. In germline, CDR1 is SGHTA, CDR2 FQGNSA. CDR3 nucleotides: TGTGCCAGCAGCTTAGGGCACTTCACTGAAGCTTTCTTT. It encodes CASSLGHFTEAFF.

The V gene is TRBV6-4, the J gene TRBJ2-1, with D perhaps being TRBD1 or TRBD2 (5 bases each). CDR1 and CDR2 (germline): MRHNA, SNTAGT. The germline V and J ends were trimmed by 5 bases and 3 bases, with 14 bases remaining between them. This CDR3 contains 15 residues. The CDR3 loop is CASSRDRLVYNEQFF. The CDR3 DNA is TGTGCCAGCAGTCGGGACCGCCTCGTCTACAATGAGCAGTTCTTC.

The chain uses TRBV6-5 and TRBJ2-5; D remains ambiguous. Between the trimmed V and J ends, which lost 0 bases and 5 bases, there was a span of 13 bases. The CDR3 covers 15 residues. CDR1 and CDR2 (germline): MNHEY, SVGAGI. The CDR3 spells CASSYSPQWTETQYF. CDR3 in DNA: TGTGCCAGCAGTTACTCACCCCAATGGACCGAGACCCAGTACTTC.

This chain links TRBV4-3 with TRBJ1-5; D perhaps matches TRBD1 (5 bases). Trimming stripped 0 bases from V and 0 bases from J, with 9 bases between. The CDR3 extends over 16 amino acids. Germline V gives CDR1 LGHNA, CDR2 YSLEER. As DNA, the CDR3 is TGCGCCAGCAGCCAAGATAGGGGACTTAGCAATCAGCCCCAGCATTTT. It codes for CASSQDRGLSNQPQHF.

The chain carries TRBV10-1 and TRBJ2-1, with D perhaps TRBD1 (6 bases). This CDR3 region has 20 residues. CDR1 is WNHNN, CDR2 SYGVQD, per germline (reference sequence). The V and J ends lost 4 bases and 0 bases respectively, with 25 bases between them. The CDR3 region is CASSGPSYGQSVTSYNEQFF. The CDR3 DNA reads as TGCGCCAGCAGTGGCCCGAGTTATGGACAGTCCGTCACCTCCTACAATGAGCAGTTCTTC.

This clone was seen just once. The CDR3 nucleotides are TGCGCCAGCAGTGATAGGACGGGAAAAGCTAACTATGGCTACACCTTC. The encoded protein is CASSDRTGKANYGYTF. The J gene is TRBJ1-2, the V gene TRBV10-2; no definite D call. The CDR3 spans 16 residues. The V and J ends lost 3 bases and 0 bases respectively, with 14 bases between them. Germline CDR1 WSHSY, CDR2 SAAADI.

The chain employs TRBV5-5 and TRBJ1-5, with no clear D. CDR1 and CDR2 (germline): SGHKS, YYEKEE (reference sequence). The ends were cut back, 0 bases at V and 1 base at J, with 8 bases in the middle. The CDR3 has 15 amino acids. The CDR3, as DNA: TGTGCCAGCAGCTTGGTTGGGCAGAGCAATCAGCCCCAGCATTTT. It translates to CASSLVGQSNQPQHF.

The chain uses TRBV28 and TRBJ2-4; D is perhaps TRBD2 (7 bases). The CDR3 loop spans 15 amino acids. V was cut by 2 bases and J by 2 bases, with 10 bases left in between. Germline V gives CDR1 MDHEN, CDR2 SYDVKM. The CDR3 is CASSLGGATKNIQYF. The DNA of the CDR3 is TGTGCCAGCAGTTTAGGGGGGGCTACCAAAAACATTCAGTACTTC.

CDR3 coding DNA: TGTGCCAGCAGCTTGTTATCTGCGCCCTACGAGCAGTACTTC. It encodes CASSLLSAPYEQYF. The gene calls are TRBV5-4 and TRBJ2-7, with D unclear. The V end was cut by 1 base, the J end by 2 bases, with 10 bases between. The CDR3 consists of 14 residues. In germline, CDR1 is SGHNT, CDR2 YYREEE (reference sequence).

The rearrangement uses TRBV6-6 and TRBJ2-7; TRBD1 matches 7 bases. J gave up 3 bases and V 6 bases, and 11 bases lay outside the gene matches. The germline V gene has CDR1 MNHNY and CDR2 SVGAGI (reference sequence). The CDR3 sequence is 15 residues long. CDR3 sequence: CASRLPGTGVYEQYF. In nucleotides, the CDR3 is TGTGCCAGCAGACTCCCGGGCACAGGGGTCTACGAGCAGTACTTC.

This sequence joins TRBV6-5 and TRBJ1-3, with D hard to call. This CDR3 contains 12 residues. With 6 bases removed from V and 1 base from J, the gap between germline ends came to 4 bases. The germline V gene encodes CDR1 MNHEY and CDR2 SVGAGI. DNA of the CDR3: TGTGCCAGCAGGTCGTCTGGAAACACCATATATTTT. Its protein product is CASRSSGNTIYF.

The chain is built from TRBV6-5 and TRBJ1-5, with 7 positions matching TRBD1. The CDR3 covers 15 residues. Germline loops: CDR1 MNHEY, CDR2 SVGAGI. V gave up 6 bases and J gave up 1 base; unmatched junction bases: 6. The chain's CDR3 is CASRAGTASNQPQHF. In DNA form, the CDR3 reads TGTGCCAGCAGGGCCGGGACAGCGAGCAATCAGCCCCAGCATTTT.

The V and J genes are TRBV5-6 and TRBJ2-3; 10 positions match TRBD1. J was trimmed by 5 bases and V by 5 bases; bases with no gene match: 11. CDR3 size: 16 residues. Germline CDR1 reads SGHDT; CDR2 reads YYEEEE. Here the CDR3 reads CASRDPGTGAGDTQYF. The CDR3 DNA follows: TGTGCCAGCAGAGACCCCGGGACAGGGGCCGGAGATACGCAGTATTTT.